The source of this T cell receptor (beta chain) is a study of T cells in Graves' hyperthyroidism and ophthalmopathy. Ophthalmopathy cases met thresholds of Clinical Activity Score at least 3, NOSPECS grade at least 4 and duration under 3 months. Amplification of TCR beta CDR3 regions was performed using RNA transcripts as template. HTBI primers were employed in a first-round RT-PCR of the TCR CDR3. Each CDR3 protein gets one entry after TCRdb re-called the multiplex PCR reads with MiXCR. The table has 450,000 to 600,000 distinct CDR3 sequences, approximately 20% seen once. This clonotype showed up just a few times. The CDR3 covers 17 residues. Germline values: CDR1 SGDLS, CDR2 YYNGEE. The V gene end was trimmed by 3 bases and the J gene end by 5 bases; junction bases not matched to a gene: 14.

Sequencing was done on a sample of blood. J is TRBJ2-1 and V is TRBV9, with 7 positions matching TRBD2. This clonotype was sampled from a man aged 40-49 years with Graves' ophthalmopathy. The CDR3 nucleotides are TGTGCCAGCAGCGCGGGGACTACGGAGGGAGGGAACAATGAGCAGTTCTTC. Amino acids: CASSAGTTEGGNNEQFF. The whole variable domain, filled in from reference TRBV9 and TRBJ2-1, reads DSGVTQTPKHLITATGQRVTLRCSPRSGDLSVYWYQQSLDQGLQFLIQYYNGEERAKGNILERFSAQQFPDLHSELNLSSLELGDSALYFCASSAGTTEGGNNEQFFGPGTRLTVL.